The 3 T cell receptor beta chains listed next were all sequenced from one sample in a study of monozygotic twins with inflammatory bowel disease. Following a re-call of the 5' RACE reads, TCRdb has one entry per CDR3 protein and lacks DNA. The sample holds over 110,000 distinct CDR3 sequences. Sequencing used blood. These TCRs come from a human donor with ulcerative colitis or Crohn's disease, or a healthy co-twin of an affected twin (not recorded which).

The rearrangement uses TRBV7-3 and TRBJ2-1; as DNA is missing, the TRBD1 call by TCRdb cannot be tested. The germline gives CDR1 SGHTA, CDR2 FQGTGA. This CDR3 contains 17 residues. CDR3 in amino acids: CASSPALGQGTYNEQFF. The full variable domain, in which reference TRBV7-3 and TRBJ2-1 provide the parts outside the CDR3, is GAGVSQTPSNKVTEKGKYVELRCDPISGHTALYWYRQSLGQGPEFLIYFQGTGAADDSGLPNDRFFAVRPEGSVSTLKIQRTERGDSAVYLCASSPALGQGTYNEQFFGPGTRLTVL.

The V and J genes are TRBV12-3 or TRBV12-4 and TRBJ2-5; TCRdb picks TRBD2, but there is no DNA to check that call. The CDR3 totals 14 residues. The chain's CDR3 is CASSFGGAEETQYF.

The gene calls are TRBV7-2 and TRBJ2-1; TCRdb's D call, TRBD2, is unchecked because there is no DNA. The CDR3 contains 16 residues. The germline V gene encodes CDR1 SGHTA and CDR2 FQGNSA. The CDR3 reads CASSLGSGWSYNEQFF.